This TCR beta chain came from a study of control samples from healthy donors and cancer patients. Produced via immunoSEQ multiplex PCR; TCRdb's table is partial and in-frame only. The table lists 100,000 to 150,000 clones, approximately 92% of them singletons. Germline CDR1 SGHNT, CDR2 YYREEE (reference sequence). This CDR3 is built from 15 residues. The V gene end was trimmed by 4 bases and the J gene end by 4 bases; junction bases not matched to a gene: 7. Sequencing input: blood. This chain uses TRBV5-4 with TRBJ1-3; 8 bases are shared with TRBD1. The receptor was isolated from a man aged 18 to 30 in good health. This chain's CDR3 is CASSAGQGTGNTIYF. For the CDR3, the DNA is TGTGCCAGCAGCGCTGGACAGGGAACCGGAAACACCATATATTTT.